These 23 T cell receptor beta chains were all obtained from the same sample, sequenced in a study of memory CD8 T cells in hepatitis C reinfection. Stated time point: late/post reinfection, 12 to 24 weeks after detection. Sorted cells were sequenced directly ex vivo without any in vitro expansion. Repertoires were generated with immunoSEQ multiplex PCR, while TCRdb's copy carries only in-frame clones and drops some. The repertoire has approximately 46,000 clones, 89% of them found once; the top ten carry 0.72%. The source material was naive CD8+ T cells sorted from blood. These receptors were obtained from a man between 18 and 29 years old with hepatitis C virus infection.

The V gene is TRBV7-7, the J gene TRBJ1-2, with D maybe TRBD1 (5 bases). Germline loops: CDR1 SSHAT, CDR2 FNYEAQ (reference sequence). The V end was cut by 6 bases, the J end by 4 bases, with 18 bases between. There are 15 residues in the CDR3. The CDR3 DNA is TGTGCCAGCAGTCTCATCTGGGGGGAACGCTATGGCTACACCTTC. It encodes CASSLIWGERYGYTF.

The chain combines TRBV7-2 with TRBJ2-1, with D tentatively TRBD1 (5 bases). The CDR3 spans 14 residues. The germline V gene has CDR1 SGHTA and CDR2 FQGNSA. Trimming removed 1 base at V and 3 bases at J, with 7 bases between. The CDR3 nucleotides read TGTGCCAGCAGCTTAGAACAGGACTACAATGAGCAGTTCTTC. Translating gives CASSLEQDYNEQFF.

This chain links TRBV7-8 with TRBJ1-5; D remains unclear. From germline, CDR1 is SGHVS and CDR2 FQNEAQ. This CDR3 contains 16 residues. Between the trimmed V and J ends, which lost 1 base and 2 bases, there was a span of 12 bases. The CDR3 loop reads CASSLGPVAGNQPQHF. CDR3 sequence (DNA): TGTGCCAGCAGCTTAGGTCCCGTAGCGGGCAATCAGCCCCAGCATTTT.

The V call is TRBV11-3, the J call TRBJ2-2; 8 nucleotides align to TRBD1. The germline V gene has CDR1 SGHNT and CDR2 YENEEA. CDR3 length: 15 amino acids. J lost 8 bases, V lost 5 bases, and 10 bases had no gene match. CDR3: CASSPRTGLAGELFF. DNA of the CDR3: TGTGCCAGCAGCCCCCGGACAGGGCTGGCGGGGGAGCTGTTTTTT.

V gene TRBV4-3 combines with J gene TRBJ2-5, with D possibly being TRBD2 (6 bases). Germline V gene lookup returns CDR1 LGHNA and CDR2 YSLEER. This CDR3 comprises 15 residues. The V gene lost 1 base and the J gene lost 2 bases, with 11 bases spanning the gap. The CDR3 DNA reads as TGCGCCAGCAGCCAAGGAGCGGGTGAGCAAGAGACCCAGTACTTC. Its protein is CASSQGAGEQETQYF.

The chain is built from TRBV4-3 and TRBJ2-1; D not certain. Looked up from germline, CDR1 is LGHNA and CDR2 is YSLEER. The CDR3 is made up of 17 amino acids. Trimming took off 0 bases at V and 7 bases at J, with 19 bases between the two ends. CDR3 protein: CASSQDIFSHGENEQFF. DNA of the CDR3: TGCGCCAGCAGCCAAGATATCTTTTCGCACGGAGAAAATGAGCAGTTCTTC.

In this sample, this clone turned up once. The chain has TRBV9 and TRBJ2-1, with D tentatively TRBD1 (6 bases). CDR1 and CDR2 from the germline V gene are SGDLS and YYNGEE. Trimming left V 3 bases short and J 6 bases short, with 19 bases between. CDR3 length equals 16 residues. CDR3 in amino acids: CASSGTPGHSTNEQFF. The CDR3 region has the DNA TGTGCCAGCAGCGGGACTCCGGGACATTCCACCAATGAGCAGTTCTTC.

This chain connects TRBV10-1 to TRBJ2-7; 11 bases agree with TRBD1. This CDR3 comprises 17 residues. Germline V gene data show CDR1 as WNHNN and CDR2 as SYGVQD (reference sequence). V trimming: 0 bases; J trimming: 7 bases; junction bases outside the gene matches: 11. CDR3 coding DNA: TGCGCCAGCAGTGAGTCAGGAGGAGGACAGGGGGCGCGGGAGCAGTACGTC. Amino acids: CASSESGGGQGAREQYV.

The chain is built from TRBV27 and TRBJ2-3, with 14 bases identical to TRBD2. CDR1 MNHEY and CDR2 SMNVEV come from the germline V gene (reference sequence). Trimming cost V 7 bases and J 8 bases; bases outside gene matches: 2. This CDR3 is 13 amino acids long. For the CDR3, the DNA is TGTGCCAGCACCGGACTAGCGGGAGGTACGCAGTATTTT. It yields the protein CASTGLAGGTQYF.

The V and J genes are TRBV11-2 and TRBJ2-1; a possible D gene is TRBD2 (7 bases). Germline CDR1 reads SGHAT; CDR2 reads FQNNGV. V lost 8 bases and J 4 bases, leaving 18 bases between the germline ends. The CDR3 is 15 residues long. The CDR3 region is CASGSMGGAYNEQFF. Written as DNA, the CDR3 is TGTGCCAGCGGATCGATGGGGGGGGCATACAATGAGCAGTTCTTC. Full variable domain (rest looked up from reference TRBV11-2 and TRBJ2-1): EAGVAQSPRYKIIEKRQSVAFWCNPISGHATLYWYQQILGQGPKLLIQFQNNGVVDDSQLPKDRFSAERLKGVDSTLKIQPAKLEDSAVYLCASGSMGGAYNEQFFGPGTRLTVL.

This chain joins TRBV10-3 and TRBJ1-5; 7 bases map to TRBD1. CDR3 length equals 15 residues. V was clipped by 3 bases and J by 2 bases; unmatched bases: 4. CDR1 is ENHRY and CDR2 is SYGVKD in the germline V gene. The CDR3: CAISDTGQRNQPQHF. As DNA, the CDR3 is TGTGCCATCAGTGATACGGGACAGCGCAATCAGCCCCAGCATTTT.

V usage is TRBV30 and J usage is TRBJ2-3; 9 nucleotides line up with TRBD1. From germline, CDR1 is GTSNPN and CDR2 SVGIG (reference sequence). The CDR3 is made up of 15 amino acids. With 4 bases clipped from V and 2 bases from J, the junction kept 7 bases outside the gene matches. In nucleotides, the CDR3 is TGTGCCTGGACCGGGACAGGGTCCCCCACAGATACGCAGTATTTT. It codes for CAWTGTGSPTDTQYF.

In nucleotides, the CDR3 is TGTGCCAGCAGTACTCAGACAGTGTCCCCAAATGGCTACACCTTC. Its protein is CASSTQTVSPNGYTF. The chain combines TRBV6-6 with TRBJ1-2; D may be TRBD1 (5 bases). The CDR3 sequence is 15 residues long. Trimming took 5 bases from V and 6 from J, leaving 19 bases between them. CDR1 and CDR2 (germline): MNHNY, SVGAGI (reference sequence).

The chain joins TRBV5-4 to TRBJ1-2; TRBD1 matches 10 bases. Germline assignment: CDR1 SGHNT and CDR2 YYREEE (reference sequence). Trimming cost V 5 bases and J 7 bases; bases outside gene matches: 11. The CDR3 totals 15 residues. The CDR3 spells CASSLFDRGPSGYTF. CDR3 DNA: TGTGCCAGCAGTTTATTCGACAGGGGGCCGAGTGGCTACACCTTC. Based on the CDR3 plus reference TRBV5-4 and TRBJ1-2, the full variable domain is ETGVTQSPTHLIKTRGQQVTLRCSSQSGHNTVSWYQQALGQGPQFIFQYYREEENGRGNFPPRFSGLQFPNYSSELNVNALELDDSALYLCASSLFDRGPSGYTFGSGTRLTVV.

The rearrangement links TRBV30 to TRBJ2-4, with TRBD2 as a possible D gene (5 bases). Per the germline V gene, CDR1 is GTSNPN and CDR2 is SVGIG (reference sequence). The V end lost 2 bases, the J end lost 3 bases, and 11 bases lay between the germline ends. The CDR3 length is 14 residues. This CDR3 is CAWSSSGFKNIQYF. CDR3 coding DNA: TGTGCCTGGAGTAGCTCGGGGTTCAAAAACATTCAGTACTTC.

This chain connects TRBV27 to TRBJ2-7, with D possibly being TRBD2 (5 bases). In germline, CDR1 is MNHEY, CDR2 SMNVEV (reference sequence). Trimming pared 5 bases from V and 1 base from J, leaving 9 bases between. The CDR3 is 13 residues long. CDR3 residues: CASSPRGSYEQYF. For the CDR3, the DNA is TGTGCCAGCAGTCCCAGAGGGTCCTACGAGCAGTACTTC.

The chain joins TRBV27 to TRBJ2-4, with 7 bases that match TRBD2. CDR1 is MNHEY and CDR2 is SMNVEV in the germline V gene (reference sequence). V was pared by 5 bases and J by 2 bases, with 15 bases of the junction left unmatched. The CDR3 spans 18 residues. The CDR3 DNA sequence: TGTGCCAGCAGTGAGACTAGCTGGGGCGTCACAACCAAAAACATTCAGTACTTC. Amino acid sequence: CASSETSWGVTTKNIQYF.

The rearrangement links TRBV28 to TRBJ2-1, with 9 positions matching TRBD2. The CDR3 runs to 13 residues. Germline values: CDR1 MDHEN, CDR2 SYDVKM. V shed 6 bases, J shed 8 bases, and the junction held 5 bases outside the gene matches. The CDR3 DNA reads TGTGCCAGCAGCTCTCGACTAGCGGATGAGCAGTTCTTC. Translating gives CASSSRLADEQFF.

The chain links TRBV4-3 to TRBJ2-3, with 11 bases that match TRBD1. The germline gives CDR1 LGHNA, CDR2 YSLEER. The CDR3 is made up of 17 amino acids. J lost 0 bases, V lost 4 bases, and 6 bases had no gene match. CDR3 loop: CASSRDRGWDSTDTQYF. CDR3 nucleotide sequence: TGCGCCAGCAGCCGGGACAGGGGGTGGGATAGCACAGATACGCAGTATTTT.

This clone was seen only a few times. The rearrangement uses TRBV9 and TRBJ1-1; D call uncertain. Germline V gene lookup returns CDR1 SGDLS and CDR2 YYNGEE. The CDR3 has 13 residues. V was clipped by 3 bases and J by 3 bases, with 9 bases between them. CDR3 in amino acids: CASSATTHTEAFF. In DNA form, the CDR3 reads TGTGCCAGCAGCGCTACTACGCACACTGAAGCTTTCTTT.

The CDR3 DNA follows: TGTGCCAGCAGTCCCGGGACAGCCAACACAGATACGCAGTATTTT. This sequence encodes CASSPGTANTDTQYF. This sequence joins TRBV28 and TRBJ2-3; 7 nucleotides align to TRBD1. The CDR3 contains 15 residues. V dropped 5 bases and J dropped 2; count of bases not matched to a gene: 7. Germline V gene data show CDR1 as MDHEN and CDR2 as SYDVKM.

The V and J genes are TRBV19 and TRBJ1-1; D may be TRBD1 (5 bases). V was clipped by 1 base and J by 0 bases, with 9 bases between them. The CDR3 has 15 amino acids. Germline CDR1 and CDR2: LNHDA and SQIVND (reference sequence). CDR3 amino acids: CASSIGQTMNTEAFF. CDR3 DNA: TGTGCCAGTAGTATAGGACAGACCATGAACACTGAAGCTTTCTTT.

CDR3 amino acids: CASSLERTGPNTGELFF. The DNA for the CDR3 is TGTGCCAGCAGCTTAGAGCGGACAGGGCCTAACACCGGGGAGCTGTTTTTT. This sequence joins TRBV7-8 and TRBJ2-2; 8 nucleotides line up with TRBD1. The V and J ends lost 1 base and 2 bases, in that order; junction bases with no gene match: 6. CDR3 length equals 17 residues. Germline V gene lookup returns CDR1 SGHVS and CDR2 FQNEAQ.